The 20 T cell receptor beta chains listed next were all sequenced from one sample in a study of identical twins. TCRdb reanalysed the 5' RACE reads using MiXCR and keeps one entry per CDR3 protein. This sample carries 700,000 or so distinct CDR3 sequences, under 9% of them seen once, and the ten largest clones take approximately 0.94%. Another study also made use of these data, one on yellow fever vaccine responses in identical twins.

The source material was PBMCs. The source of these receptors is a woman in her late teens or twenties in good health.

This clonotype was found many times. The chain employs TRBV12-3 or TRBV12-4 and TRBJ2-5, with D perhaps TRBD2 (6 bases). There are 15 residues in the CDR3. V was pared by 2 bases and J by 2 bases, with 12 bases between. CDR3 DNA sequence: TGTGCCAGCAGTTTAATAGCGGACGGTCAAGAGACCCAGTACTTC. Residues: CASSLIADGQETQYF.

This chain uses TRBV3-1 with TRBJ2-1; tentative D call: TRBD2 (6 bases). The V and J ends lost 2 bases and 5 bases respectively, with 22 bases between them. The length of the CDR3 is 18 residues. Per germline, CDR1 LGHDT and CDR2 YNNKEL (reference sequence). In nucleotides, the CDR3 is TGTGCCAGCAGCCAATACCGGGACCCACAGCGGGCGAACAATGAGCAGTTCTTC. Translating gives CASSQYRDPQRANNEQFF.

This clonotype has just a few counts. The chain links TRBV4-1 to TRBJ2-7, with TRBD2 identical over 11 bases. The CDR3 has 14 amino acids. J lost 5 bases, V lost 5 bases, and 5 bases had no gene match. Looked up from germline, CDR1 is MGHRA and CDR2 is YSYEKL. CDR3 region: CASSSPTSGNEQYF. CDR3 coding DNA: TGCGCCAGCAGCTCCCCGACTAGCGGGAACGAGCAGTACTTC.

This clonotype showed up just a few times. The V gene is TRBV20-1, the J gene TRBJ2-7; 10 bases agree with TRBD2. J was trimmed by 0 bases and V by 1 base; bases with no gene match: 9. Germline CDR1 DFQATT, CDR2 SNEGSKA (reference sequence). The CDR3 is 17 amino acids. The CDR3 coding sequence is TGCAGTGCTAGAGCGGGAGAGCTAGCGGGGGTCTCCTACGAGCAGTACTTC. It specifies CSARAGELAGVSYEQYF.

The CDR3, as DNA: TGCAGTGCAACAAGACGTACAGGGCTAACTAATGAAAAACTGTTTTTT. It encodes CSATRRTGLTNEKLFF. The rearrangement links TRBV20-1 to TRBJ1-4; D is perhaps TRBD1 (6 bases). Germline CDR1 is DFQATT and CDR2 is SNEGSKA (reference sequence). There are 16 residues in the CDR3. Between the trimmed V and J ends, which lost 6 bases and 1 base, there was a span of 18 bases.

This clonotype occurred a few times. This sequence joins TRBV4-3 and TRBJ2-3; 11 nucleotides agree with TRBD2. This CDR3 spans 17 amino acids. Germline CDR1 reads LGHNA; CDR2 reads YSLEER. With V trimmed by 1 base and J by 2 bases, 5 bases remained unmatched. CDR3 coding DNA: TGCGCCAGCAGCCAAGGGGTAGCGGGAGGGCCCACAGATACGCAGTATTTT. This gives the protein CASSQGVAGGPTDTQYF.

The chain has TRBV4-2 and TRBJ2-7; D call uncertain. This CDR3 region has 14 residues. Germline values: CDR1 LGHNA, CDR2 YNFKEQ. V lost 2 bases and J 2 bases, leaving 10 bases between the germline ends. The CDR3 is CASSQRAAPYEQYF. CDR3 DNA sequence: TGTGCCAGCAGCCAACGGGCAGCCCCCTACGAGCAGTACTTC.

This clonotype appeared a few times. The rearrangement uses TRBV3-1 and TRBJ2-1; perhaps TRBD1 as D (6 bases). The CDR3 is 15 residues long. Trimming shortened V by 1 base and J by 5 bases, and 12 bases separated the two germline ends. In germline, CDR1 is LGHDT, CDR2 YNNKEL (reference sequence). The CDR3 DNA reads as TGTGCCAGCAGCCAAGGGCAGGGGCCCCACAATGAGCAGTTCTTC. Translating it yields CASSQGQGPHNEQFF.

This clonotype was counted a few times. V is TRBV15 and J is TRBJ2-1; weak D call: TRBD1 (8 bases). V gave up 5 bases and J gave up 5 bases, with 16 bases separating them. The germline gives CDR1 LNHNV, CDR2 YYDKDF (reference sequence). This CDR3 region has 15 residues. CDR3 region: CATSRGDRTDNEQFF. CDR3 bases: TGTGCCACCAGCCGGGGGGACAGGACCGACAATGAGCAGTTCTTC.

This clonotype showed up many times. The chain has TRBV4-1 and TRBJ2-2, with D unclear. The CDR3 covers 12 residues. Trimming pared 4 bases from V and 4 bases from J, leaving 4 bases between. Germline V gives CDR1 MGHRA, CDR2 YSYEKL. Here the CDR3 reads CASSRVTGELFF. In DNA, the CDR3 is TGCGCCAGCAGCCGGGTCACCGGGGAGCTGTTTTTT.

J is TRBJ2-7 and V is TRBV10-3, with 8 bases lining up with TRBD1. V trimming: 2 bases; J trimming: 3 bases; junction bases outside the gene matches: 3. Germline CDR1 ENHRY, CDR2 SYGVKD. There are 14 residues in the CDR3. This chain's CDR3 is CAISEVDRDYEQYF. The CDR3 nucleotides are TGTGCCATCAGTGAGGTGGACAGGGACTACGAGCAGTACTTC.

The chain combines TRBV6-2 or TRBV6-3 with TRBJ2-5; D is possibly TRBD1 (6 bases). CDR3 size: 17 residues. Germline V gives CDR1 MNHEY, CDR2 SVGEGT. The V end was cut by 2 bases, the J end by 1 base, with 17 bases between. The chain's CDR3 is CASSYPHAGETQETQYF. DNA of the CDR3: TGTGCCAGCAGTTACCCGCATGCAGGGGAAACCCAAGAGACCCAGTACTTC.

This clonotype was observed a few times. CDR3 protein: CASTAKGKSGVQFF. CDR3 DNA: TGTGCCAGCACGGCCAAGGGTAAGAGCGGTGTGCAGTTCTTC. This rearrangement joins TRBV25-1 to TRBJ2-1, with a weak D call TRBD2 (5 bases). CDR1 and CDR2 (germline): MGHDK, SYGVNS. This CDR3 has 14 residues. Trimming left V 7 bases short and J 12 bases short, with 22 bases between.

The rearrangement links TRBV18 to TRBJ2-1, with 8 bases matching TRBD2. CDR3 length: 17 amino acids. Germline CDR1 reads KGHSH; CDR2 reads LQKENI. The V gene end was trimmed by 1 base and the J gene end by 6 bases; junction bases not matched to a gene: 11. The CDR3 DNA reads TGTGCCAGCTCACCACTTTCCGCGGGGGGCCCGGGCAATGAGCAGTTCTTC. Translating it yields CASSPLSAGGPGNEQFF.

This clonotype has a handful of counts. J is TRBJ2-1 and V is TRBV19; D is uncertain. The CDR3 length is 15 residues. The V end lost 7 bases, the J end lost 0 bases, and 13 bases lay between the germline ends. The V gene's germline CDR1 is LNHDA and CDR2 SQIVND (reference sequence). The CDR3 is CASNSLIDSYNEQFF. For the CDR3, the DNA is TGTGCCAGTAATTCCCTGATAGACTCCTACAATGAGCAGTTCTTC.

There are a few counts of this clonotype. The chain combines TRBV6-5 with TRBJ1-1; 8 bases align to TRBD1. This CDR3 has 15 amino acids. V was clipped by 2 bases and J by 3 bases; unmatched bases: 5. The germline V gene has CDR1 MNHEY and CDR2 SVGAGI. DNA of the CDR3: TGTGCCAGCAGTTACCAGGACAGGGTACACACTGAAGCTTTCTTT. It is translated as CASSYQDRVHTEAFF.

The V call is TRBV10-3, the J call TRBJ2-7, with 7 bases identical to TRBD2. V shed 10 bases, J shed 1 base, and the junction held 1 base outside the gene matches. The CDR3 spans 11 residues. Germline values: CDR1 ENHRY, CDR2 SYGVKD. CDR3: CATGGSYEQYF. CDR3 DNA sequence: TGTGCCACCGGGGGGTCCTACGAGCAGTACTTC.

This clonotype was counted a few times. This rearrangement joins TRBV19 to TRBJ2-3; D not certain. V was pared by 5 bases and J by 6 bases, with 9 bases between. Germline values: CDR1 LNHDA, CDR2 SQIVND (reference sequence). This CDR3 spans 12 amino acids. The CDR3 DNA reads TGTGCCAGTAGTCCCGACTTTGATACGCAGTATTTT. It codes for CASSPDFDTQYF.

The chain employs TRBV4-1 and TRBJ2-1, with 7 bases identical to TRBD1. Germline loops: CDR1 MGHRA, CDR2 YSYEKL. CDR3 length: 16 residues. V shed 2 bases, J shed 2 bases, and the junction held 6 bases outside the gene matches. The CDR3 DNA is TGCGCCAGCAGCCAATCCCGGGACAGCACCTACAATGAGCAGTTCTTC. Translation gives CASSQSRDSTYNEQFF.

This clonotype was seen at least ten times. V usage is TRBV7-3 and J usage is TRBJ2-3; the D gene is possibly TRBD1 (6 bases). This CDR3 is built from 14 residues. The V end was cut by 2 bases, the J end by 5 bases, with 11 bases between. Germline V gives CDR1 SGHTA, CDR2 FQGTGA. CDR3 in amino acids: CASSLEGDGDTQYF. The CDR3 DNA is TGTGCCAGCAGCTTAGAGGGGGATGGAGATACGCAGTATTTT.